The entry below gives a single T cell receptor (beta chain) sequence along with its context. Its antigen is not identified. TCRdb re-analysed the RT-PCR reads in MiXCR, keeping a single row per CDR3 protein. The sample has fewer than 250,000 distinct CDR3 sequences, approximately 15% seen once. The V and J ends lost 0 bases and 3 bases, in that order; junction bases with no gene match: 2. The CDR3 consists of 15 residues. Germline assignment: CDR1 SGHTA and CDR2 FQGNSA. The sample is drawn from a study of response to subunit inactivated influenza vaccine. Overall study findings and caveats: There was a suggestion from the authors that each seasonal influenza vaccination recruits few new T cells.

The receptor was isolated from a man aged 45-60 years who received an inactivated influenza vaccine. This material consisted of CD8+ T cells sorted from PBMCs, taken 4 to 6 days after vaccination. V is TRBV7-2 and J is TRBJ2-1, with TRBD1 matching over 7 bases. This CDR3 is CASSLAGTDYNEQFF. The CDR3, as DNA: TGTGCCAGCAGCTTAGCAGGGACAGACTACAATGAGCAGTTCTTC.